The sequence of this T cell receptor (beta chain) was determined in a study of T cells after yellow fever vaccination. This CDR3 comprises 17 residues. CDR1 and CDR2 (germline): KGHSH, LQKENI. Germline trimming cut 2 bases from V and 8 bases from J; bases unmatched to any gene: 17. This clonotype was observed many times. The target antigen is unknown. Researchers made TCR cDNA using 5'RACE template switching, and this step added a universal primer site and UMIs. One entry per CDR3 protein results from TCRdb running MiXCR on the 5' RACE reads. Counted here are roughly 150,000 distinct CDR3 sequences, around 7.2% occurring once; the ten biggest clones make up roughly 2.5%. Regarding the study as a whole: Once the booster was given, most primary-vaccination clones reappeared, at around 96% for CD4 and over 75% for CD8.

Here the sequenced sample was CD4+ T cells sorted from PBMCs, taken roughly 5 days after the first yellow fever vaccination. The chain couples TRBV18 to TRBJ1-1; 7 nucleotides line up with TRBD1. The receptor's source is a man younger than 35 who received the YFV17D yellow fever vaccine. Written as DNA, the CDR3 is TGTGCCAGCTCACCAAGCCTGTATCGGGACAGTAATACAGAAGCTTTCTTT. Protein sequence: CASSPSLYRDSNTEAFF.